The sequence of this T cell receptor beta chain was determined in a study of T cells after yellow fever vaccination. TCRdb passed the 5' RACE reads through MiXCR, listing each CDR3 protein once. The table lists about 26,000 distinct CDR3 sequences, approximately 4.8% of them singletons, with 35% to 45% in the top ten. In regard to this clonotype: One base away lies a much larger clone, so this may be a sequencing read error. This likely comes from a read error, as the CDR3 has no conserved phenylalanine or tryptophan at its end.

The sequence came from a man aged 18 to 30 who received the YFV17D yellow fever vaccine. Here the sequenced sample was PBMCs, either bulk or a sorted T-cell subset (CD4+, CD8+, memory, or dextramer-sorted; not recorded which), taken on the day of the yellow fever booster vaccination.

The CDR3 region has the DNA TGTGCCAGCAGCTTAGGATATAATTCACCCCTCCACTCT. It translates to CASSLGYNSPLHS. V is TRBV7-6 and J is TRBJ1-6; D remains unclear. The CDR3 totals 13 residues. The V gene's germline CDR1 is SGHVS and CDR2 FNYEAQ. V lost 1 base, J lost 4 bases, and 2 bases lay in between.